The present T cell receptor (beta chain) was sequenced within a study of metastatic and nonmetastatic thyroid tumors. Study context: From malignant and benign thyroid patients, repertoires in blood and in tumor or nodule tissue were compared.

By proportion, this clone is medium-sized. TCRdb re-called the PCR reads with MiXCR. The sample has 12,000 or so clones, 12% seen once. Germline CDR1 reads LNHDA; CDR2 reads SQIVND (reference sequence). The length of the CDR3 is 14 residues. Germline trimming cut 5 bases from V and 11 bases from J; bases unmatched to any gene: 14. Before thyroid surgery, none of the patients had received any treatment. The specimen was blood. The chain has TRBV19 and TRBJ2-7, with 8 bases identical to TRBD1. The clonotype comes from a female donor with papillary thyroid cancer or a benign thyroid nodule (not recorded which). Some clones in this sample may be carry-over from other donors' samples. The CDR3 reads CASSEGQGPSTEYF. CDR3 in DNA: TGTGCCAGTAGTGAAGGACAGGGACCCTCTACGGAGTACTTC.